The T cell receptor (beta chain) described here comes from a study of CD8 T cells in Susac syndrome (dated 2019 in TCRdb). In the study overall: Repertoire sequencing was used to test whether CD8+ T cell activation and differentiation in Susac syndrome was antigen driven. CD8+ T cell repertoire clonality was compared between eleven to twelve healthy donors, around 14 Susac syndrome patients and around 15 multiple sclerosis patients. Paper-wide results and their limitations: The number of individuals in the TCR sequencing and HLA analysis was acknowledged as relatively small.

This clonotype showed up just a few times. Its antigen remains undetermined. Base qualities are not recorded, but no much larger clone differs from it by a single base. V drops 3 bases and J drops 0 bases, leaving 8 bases in between. The CDR3 holds 14 amino acids from the cysteine to the phenylalanine. The entry retains the CDR3 DNA only, 42 bases that are in frame from base 1. CDR1 and CDR2 (SGHTA, FQGTGA) derive from the germline V gene. Peripheral blood CD8+ and CD4+ T cells from healthy donors, Susac syndrome patients and multiple sclerosis patients were profiled by high-throughput TCR beta sequencing. Treatment-naive patients with stable or active relapsing-remitting disease fulfilling revised McDonald criteria were used as multiple sclerosis controls. Bulk CD8+ and CD4+ T cells were purified by magnetic negative isolation, whereas CD8+ TEMRA cells were enriched by FACS. Blood was collected in EDTA tubes and processed within 24 hours, with PBMCs isolated through density gradient centrifugation. PBMCs intended for TCR sequencing were frozen in liquid nitrogen and were later thawed in a 37 degrees C water bath. The sorted or isolated CD4+, CD8+ and CD8+ TEMRA cells had a purity of 90% or higher.

RNA was extracted with the RNeasy kit and roughly 0.5 to 1 ug was reverse transcribed using random hexamers. The immunoSEQ multiplex PCR assay, covering 54 Vbeta and 13 Jbeta segments, was used to amplify TCR beta CDR3 regions. Bias from PCR amplification was corrected by using a synthetic template baseline for primer optimization and for computational correction. Per the original workflow: Reads were annotated to V, D and J genes per IMGT and analyzed with immunoSEQ Analyzer, keeping only productive sequences. Clonality was computed as one minus Shannon entropy normalized by log2 of the number of productive unique sequences. For each patient and control, public and private clones were evaluated among the 100 most prevalent clones. Clones were defined as Susac-specific when absent from the healthy and MS cohorts, from fewer than 1,200 published viral clones and from other ImmuneACCESS disease sequences. In TCRdb, the public reads were trimmed at Q25 with fastp and aligned with MiXCR, with productive beta chains retained. Rows with a matching CDR3 protein are joined into one entry that keeps the most common DNA and genes. The V and J calls shown here were made by TCRdb, not taken from the authors' results. The sample table holds 100,000 to 150,000 distinct CDR3 sequences, of which 85% to 95% were seen once. 0.25% to 0.35% of the sample comes from the top ten.

The sequencing input was CD8+ T cells from PBMCs. The chain is assembled from TRBV7-3 and TRBJ1-1, and perhaps TRBD1 as D gene, on 5 matching bases. This receptor was taken from a human donor with multiple sclerosis. The CDR3 protein is CASSLGGVNTEAFF. The bases read TGTGCCAGCAGCTTGGGGGGGGTGAACACTGAAGCTTTCTTT. When the CDR3 is completed using the reference TRBV7-3 and TRBJ1-1 genes on either side, the full variable domain is GAGVSQTPSNKVTEKGKYVELRCDPISGHTALYWYRQSLGQGPEFLIYFQGTGAADDSGLPNDRFFAVRPEGSVSTLKIQRTERGDSAVYLCASSLGGVNTEAFFGQGTRLTVV.